The rows below give T cell receptor beta chains drawn from one sample of a study of T cell responses to AZD1222 COVID-19 vaccine. The data were produced by immunoSEQ multiplex PCR, yet TCRdb's version contains in-frame clones alone and is incomplete. The table lists approximately 140,000 clones, roughly 92% of them singletons. This material consisted of peripheral blood, taken on day 0 of AZD1222 vaccination. These TCRs come from an adult in good health. Each CDR3 is given with its conserved first and last residue. Fields, in order: J gene, clone size, D gene, V gene, CDR3 DNA, CDR3 protein. A D gene is named only where the DNA matches it firmly. Rows give clone size only sometimes, using once, few, many, or a class for an expanded clone.

TRBJ2-7,NA,NA,TRBV11-2,TGTGCCAGCAGCCAAGGGACACACCTTGGGGGATACGAGCAGTACTTC,CASSQGTHLGGYEQYF
TRBJ2-5,NA,NA,TRBV28,TGTGCCAGCAGGCAGGGTACGGAGACCCAGTACTTC,CASRQGTETQYF
TRBJ1-5,NA,TRBD1,TRBV19,TGTGCCAGTAGGATTACAGGGGCCGGCAATCAGCCCCAGCATTTT,CASRITGAGNQPQHF
TRBJ2-1,NA,NA,TRBV5-5,TGTGCCAGCAGGGCAGCCTCCTCAAGCTCCTACAATGAGCAGTTCTTC,CASRAASSSSYNEQFF
TRBJ2-7,NA,NA,TRBV11-2,TGTGCCAGCAGCTTAGATTGGGCGACCTACGAGCAGTACTTC,CASSLDWATYEQYF
TRBJ2-3,NA,TRBD2,TRBV6-6,TGTGCCAGCAGTCCACGAATGGGCGAACTAGCGGGAGAGGCAGATACGCAGTATTTT,CASSPRMGELAGEADTQYF
TRBJ2-7,NA,NA,TRBV15,TGTGCCACCAGCAGGTGGACAGAGTATGCCGAGCAGTACTTC,CATSRWTEYAEQYF
TRBJ2-2,NA,NA,TRBV19,TGTGCCAGTAGTCTTAACACCGGGGAGCTGTTTTTT,CASSLNTGELFF
TRBJ1-5,NA,NA,TRBV27,TGTGCCAGCGGGTACGGACAGCCCCAGCATTTT,CASGYGQPQHF
TRBJ2-1,NA,NA,TRBV25-1,TGTGCCAGCAGTGAGATCCCGGGGACACATAACAATGAGCAGTTCTTC,CASSEIPGTHNNEQFF
TRBJ1-2,NA,NA,TRBV5-1,TGCGCCAGCAGCTTGAAGGGGTACCAATATGGCTACACCTTC,CASSLKGYQYGYTF
TRBJ2-7,NA,TRBD2,TRBV3-1/TRBV3-2,TGTGCCAGCAGCCTACTAGCGGGAGTCTCCGAGCAGTACTTC,CASSLLAGVSEQYF
TRBJ2-1,NA,NA,TRBV11-2,TGTGCCAGCAGCTTAGTCGGCACCAATGAGCAGTTCTTC,CASSLVGTNEQFF
TRBJ1-4,once,NA,TRBV28,TGTGCCAGCTTCCCCGGGGGGGCTAATAATGAAAAACTGTTTTTT,CASFPGGANNEKLFF
TRBJ2-2,NA,NA,TRBV5-1,TGCGCCAGCAGCTCGACAGGGAACACCGGGGAGCTGTTTTTT,CASSSTGNTGELFF
TRBJ2-1,NA,NA,TRBV27,TGTGCCAGCAGTTTAGCCCGGACAGACCAGCAGTTCTTC,CASSLARTDQQFF
TRBJ2-7,NA,NA,TRBV11-2,TGTGCCAGCAGCCAAACAACAGGGTTTAGGGGATCCTACGAGCAGTACTTC,CASSQTTGFRGSYEQYF
TRBJ1-2,once,NA,TRBV7-8,TGTGCCAGCAGCTCCGAGACGGGGGTGTATGGCTACACCTTC,CASSSETGVYGYTF
TRBJ1-1,NA,NA,TRBV18,TGTGCCAGCTCACCACCGGGGTTTGGAGGCCCTGAAGCTTTCTTT,CASSPPGFGGPEAFF
TRBJ1-6,NA,TRBD1,TRBV5-4,TGTGCCAGCAGCTTCAGGCCGGGACAGGGGGCCTATAATTCACCCCTCCACTTT,CASSFRPGQGAYNSPLHF
TRBJ2-7,NA,NA,TRBV30,TGTGCCTGGAGAAACCGGGACACAAAATACGAGCAGTACTTC,CAWRNRDTKYEQYF
TRBJ1-1,NA,NA,TRBV4-1,TGCGCCAGCAGCCTGAAATTAAGCACTGAAGCTTTCTTT,CASSLKLSTEAFF
TRBJ1-4,once,NA,TRBV6-4,TGTGCCAGCACCCCACGGCCTTCAGAAAAACTGTTTTTT,CASTPRPSEKLFF
TRBJ2-5,NA,NA,TRBV10-3,TGTGCCATCAGTGAGGGGGACCAAGAGACCCAGTACTTC,CAISEGDQETQYF
TRBJ1-6,NA,NA,TRBV27,TGTGCCAGCAGTAGAGGTGTGGGAAATTCACCCCTCCACTTT,CASSRGVGNSPLHF
TRBJ1-2,NA,NA,TRBV5-4,TGTGCCAGCAGCTTGGCTGGGGGGCGAAGGGATGGCTACACCTTC,CASSLAGGRRDGYTF
TRBJ2-3,NA,NA,TRBV11-1,TGTGCCAGCAGCTTCGGTCCAGTTAGCACAGATACGCAGTATTTT,CASSFGPVSTDTQYF
TRBJ1-1,NA,TRBD1,TRBV4-1,TGCGCCAGCAGCCGGATACAGGGGCTGAACACTGAAGCTTTCTTT,CASSRIQGLNTEAFF
TRBJ2-2,NA,NA,TRBV24-1,TGTGCCACCAGTCTGACTACAGGGAGGTCGAACACCGGGGAGCTGTTTTTT,CATSLTTGRSNTGELFF
TRBJ2-1,NA,TRBD2,TRBV12-5,TGTGCTAGTGTCCGCGGGACTAGCGGGTACAATGAGCAGTTCTTC,CASVRGTSGYNEQFF
TRBJ2-7,NA,NA,TRBV4-1,TGCGCCAGCAGCCAAGATAGAGATCCATCCTACGAGCAGTACTTC,CASSQDRDPSYEQYF
TRBJ2-1,NA,NA,TRBV2,TGTGCCAGCACCCTAGGGGAGGTCGCCAATGAGCAGTTCTTC,CASTLGEVANEQFF
TRBJ1-4,NA,NA,TRBV15,TGTGCCACCAGCAGAGATCAGGGGAATGAAAAACTGTTTTTT,CATSRDQGNEKLFF
TRBJ1-1,few,NA,TRBV30,TGTGCCTGGAGTAGGGTCACTTTGAACACTGAAGCTTTCTTT,CAWSRVTLNTEAFF
TRBJ2-5,once,NA,TRBV5-8,TGTGCCAGCAGCTTGGGGCAGATAGTGGAGACCCAGTACTTC,CASSLGQIVETQYF
TRBJ2-1,once,NA,TRBV14,TGTGCCAGCAGCCACCCCGGAGCCAATACCTACAATGAGCAGTTCTTC,CASSHPGANTYNEQFF
TRBJ2-1,NA,NA,TRBV24-1,TGTGCCACCAATTCAGGTCCAGGGGTGGATGAGCAGTTCTTC,CATNSGPGVDEQFF
TRBJ1-1,few,NA,TRBV14,TGTGCCAGCAGCCCCACCATTAGAAAAGCTTTCTTT,CASSPTIRKAFF
TRBJ1-2,NA,NA,TRBV7-2,TGTGCCAGCAGCTTCAATCAGGCCGCTGTCCGAGAGGGAAGCTACACCTTC,CASSFNQAAVREGSYTF
TRBJ2-7,once,NA,TRBV4-3,TGCGCCAGCAGCCAGGACCTAGACTACGAGCAGTACTTC,CASSQDLDYEQYF
TRBJ2-1,NA,TRBD2,TRBV6-6,TGTGCCAGCAGTTACCGGGCAAGCGGGGGCTTTCATGAGCAGTTCTTC,CASSYRASGGFHEQFF
TRBJ1-6,NA,NA,TRBV28,TGTGCCAGCAGTTCACCCCTCCACTTT,CASSSPLHF
TRBJ1-1,NA,NA,TRBV28,TGTGCCAGCAGTTTCTCCCCGCTGCGGGGCCTGAACACTGAAGCTTTCTTT,CASSFSPLRGLNTEAFF
TRBJ2-5,NA,NA,TRBV20-1,TGCAGTGCTGGCCCCAAAGAGACCCAGTACTTC,CSAGPKETQYF
TRBJ1-5,NA,NA,TRBV10-3,TGTGCCATCAGTGATGGGCATCAGCCCCAGCATTTT,CAISDGHQPQHF
TRBJ2-7,NA,NA,TRBV7-2,TGTGCCAGCAGCTCTTACACGAAGACCTACGAGCAGTACTTC,CASSSYTKTYEQYF
TRBJ2-7,NA,NA,TRBV7-9,TGTGCCAGCAGCGAACGGACAGTTTCCTACGAGCAGTACTTC,CASSERTVSYEQYF